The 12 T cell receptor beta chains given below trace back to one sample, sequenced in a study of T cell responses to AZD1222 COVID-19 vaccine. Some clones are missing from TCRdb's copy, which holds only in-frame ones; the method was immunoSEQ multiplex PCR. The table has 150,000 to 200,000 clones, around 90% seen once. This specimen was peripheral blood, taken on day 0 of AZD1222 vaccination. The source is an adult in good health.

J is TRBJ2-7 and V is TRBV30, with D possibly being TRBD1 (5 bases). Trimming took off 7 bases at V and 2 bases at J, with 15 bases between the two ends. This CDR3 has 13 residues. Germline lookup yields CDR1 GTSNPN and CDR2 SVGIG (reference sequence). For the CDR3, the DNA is TGTGCCTTCGAACCAGGGTTGACCTACGAGCAGTACTTC. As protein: CAFEPGLTYEQYF.

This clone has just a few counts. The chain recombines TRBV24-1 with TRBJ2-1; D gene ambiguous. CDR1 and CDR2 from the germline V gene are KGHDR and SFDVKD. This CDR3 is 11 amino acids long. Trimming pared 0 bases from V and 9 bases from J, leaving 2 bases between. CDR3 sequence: CATSDLIEQFF. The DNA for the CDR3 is TGTGCCACCAGTGATTTGATTGAGCAGTTCTTC.

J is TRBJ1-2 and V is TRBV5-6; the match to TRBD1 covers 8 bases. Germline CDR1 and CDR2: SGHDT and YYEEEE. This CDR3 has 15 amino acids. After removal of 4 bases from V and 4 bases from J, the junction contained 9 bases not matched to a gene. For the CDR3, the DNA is TGTGCCAGCAGCCTAGAAAGGGACAGGCTCTATGGCTACACCTTC. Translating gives CASSLERDRLYGYTF.

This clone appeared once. CDR3 sequence: CASSQEGNSFYGYTF. CDR3 sequence (DNA): TGTGCCAGCAGCCAAGAGGGGAACAGCTTCTATGGCTACACCTTC. The rearrangement uses TRBV3-1 (or the pseudogene TRBV3-2) and TRBJ1-2, with no clear D. This CDR3 has 15 amino acids. Germline V lookup: CDR1 LGHDT, CDR2 YNNKEL (reference sequence). The germline V and J ends were trimmed by 0 bases and 4 bases, with 12 bases remaining between them.

In DNA, the CDR3 is TGTGCCAGCAGCCAGACCCTAGTAAGGGAAAAACTGTTTTTT. It yields the protein CASSQTLVREKLFF. The chain carries TRBV2 and TRBJ1-4; D unresolved. Deletions cut 6 bases from V and 8 bases from J, with 16 bases between. Germline V gene lookup returns CDR1 SNHLY and CDR2 FYNNEI. There are 14 residues in the CDR3.

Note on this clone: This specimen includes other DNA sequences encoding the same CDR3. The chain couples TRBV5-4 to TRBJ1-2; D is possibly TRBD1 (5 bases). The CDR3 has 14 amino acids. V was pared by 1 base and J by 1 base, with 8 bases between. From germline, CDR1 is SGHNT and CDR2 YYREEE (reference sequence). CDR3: CASSLTQGNYGYTF. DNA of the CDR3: TGTGCCAGCAGCTTGACTCAGGGTAACTATGGCTACACCTTC.

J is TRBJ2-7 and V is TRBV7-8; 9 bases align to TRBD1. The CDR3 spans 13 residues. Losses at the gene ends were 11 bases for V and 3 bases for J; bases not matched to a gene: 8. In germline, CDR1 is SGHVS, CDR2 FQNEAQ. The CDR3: CAGAPGQGYEQYF. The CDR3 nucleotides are TGTGCCGGAGCCCCGGGACAGGGCTACGAGCAGTACTTC.

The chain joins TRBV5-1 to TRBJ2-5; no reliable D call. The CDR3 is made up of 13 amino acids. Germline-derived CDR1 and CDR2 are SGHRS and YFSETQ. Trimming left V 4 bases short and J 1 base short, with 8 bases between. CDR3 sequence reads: CASSRVAQETQYF. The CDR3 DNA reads TGCGCCAGCAGCCGGGTAGCCCAAGAGACCCAGTACTTC.

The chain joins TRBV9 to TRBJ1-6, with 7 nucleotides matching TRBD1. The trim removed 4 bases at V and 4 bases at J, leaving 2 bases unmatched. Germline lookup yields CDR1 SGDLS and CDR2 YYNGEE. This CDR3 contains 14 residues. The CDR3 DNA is TGTGCCAGCAGCATGGGACAGTATAATTCACCCCTCCACTTT. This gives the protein CASSMGQYNSPLHF.

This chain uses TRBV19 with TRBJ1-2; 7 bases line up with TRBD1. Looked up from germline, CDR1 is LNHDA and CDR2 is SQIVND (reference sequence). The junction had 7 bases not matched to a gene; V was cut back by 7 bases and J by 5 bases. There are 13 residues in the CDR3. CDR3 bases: TGTGCCAGTAATCCGACAGGGTCATATGGCTACACCTTC. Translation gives CASNPTGSYGYTF.

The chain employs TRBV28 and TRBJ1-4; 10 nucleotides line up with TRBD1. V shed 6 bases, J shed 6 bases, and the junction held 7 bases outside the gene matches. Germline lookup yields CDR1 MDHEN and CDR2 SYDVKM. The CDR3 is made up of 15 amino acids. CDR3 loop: CASSPGTGVYEKLFF. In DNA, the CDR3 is TGTGCCAGCAGCCCCGGGACAGGGGTTTATGAAAAACTGTTTTTT.

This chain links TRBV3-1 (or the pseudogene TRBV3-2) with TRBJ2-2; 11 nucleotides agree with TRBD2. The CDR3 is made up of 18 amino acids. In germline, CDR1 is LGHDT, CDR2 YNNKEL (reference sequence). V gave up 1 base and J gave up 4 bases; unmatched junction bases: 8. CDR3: CASSQGLAGTASTGELFF. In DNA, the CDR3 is TGTGCCAGCAGCCAAGGACTAGCGGGAACTGCGAGCACCGGGGAGCTGTTTTTT.